This T cell receptor beta chain stems from a study of CD8+CD57+ T cells in acquired aplastic anemia. The wider study: When averaged, DNA from sorted CD4+ and CD8+ cells came to about 3 ug.

The sequenced patients had an expansion of CD8+CD57+ cells seen by flow cytometry. Severe acquired aplastic anemia was the diagnosis recorded for all patients. The study profiled TCR beta VDJ and CDR3 using genomic DNA as template. TCRdb called the reads again in MiXCR, with one record for every CDR3 protein. This table holds 400,000 to 600,000 distinct CDR3 sequences, less than 35% found once. Broader study findings: Controls did not differ significantly from patients in CD8+ Simpson's diversity. Patients and controls were found to share twenty-nine CD8+ CDR3 sequences.

V shed 4 bases and J 0 bases; nucleotides not matched to a gene: 18. Germline loops: CDR1 LNHDA, CDR2 SQIVND (reference sequence). CDR3 length: 20 amino acids. In its sample, this clonotype was seen once. The antigen remains unidentified. This rearrangement joins TRBV19 to TRBJ1-3; 7 bases are shared with TRBD1. Material: sorted CD4+, CD8+, or CD8+CD57+ T cells (not recorded which) from PBMCs. This TCR derives from a human donor with aplastic anemia. This chain's CDR3 is CASSTPSGGPKRSSGNTIYF. The CDR3, as DNA: TGTGCCAGTAGTACGCCCTCAGGGGGGCCCAAGCGGTCCTCTGGAAACACCATATATTTT.